This T cell receptor (beta chain) was found in a study of Ad26.COV2.S vaccination and SARS-CoV-2 variants. Overall study: Dosing was one shot or two shots 56 days apart.

Remarks on this clone: The target antigen is unknown.

The CDR3 consists of 14 residues. CDR1 KGHSH and CDR2 LQKENI come from the germline V gene. V gave up 2 bases and J gave up 5 bases, with 12 bases separating them. TCRdb's table, derived via immunoSEQ multiplex PCR, lists solely in-frame clones and lacks some. This table holds just under 250,000 clones, 85% to 90% found once. Study-level findings and limits: Total responses of T cells may have been underestimated by the analyses of TCR breadth and depth.

The sample's treatment: 15 to 20 received Ad26.COV2.S at low or high dose, single or two shots; about 5 received placebo; per-sample allocation not given. Each sample was drawn 63 days after the first injection (of vaccine or placebo). An adult donor aged 18-55 years was enrolled in Boston. An Ad26 vector expressing Wuhan-strain SARS-CoV-2 spike constituted the vaccine. The TCR comes from a person aged 18-60 years who received the Ad26.COV2.S COVID-19 vaccine or a placebo. The gene calls are TRBV18 and TRBJ2-5; D is possibly TRBD1 (6 bases). Sequenced here: peripheral blood, sampled in a trial of Ad26.COV2.S vaccine versus placebo. This CDR3 is CASSPYQGWETQYF. CDR3 in DNA: TGTGCCAGCTCACCATACCAGGGGTGGGAGACCCAGTACTTC.